A single sample is the source of the 22 T cell receptor beta chains below, sequenced in a study of Graves' ophthalmopathy and Graves' hyperthyroidism. As the template, RNA transcripts were used to amplify TCR beta CDR3 regions. HTBI primers were employed in first-round RT-PCR, then a second-round multiplex PCR followed. Each CDR3 protein gets one entry after TCRdb re-called the multiplex PCR reads with MiXCR. Of about 370,000 distinct CDR3 sequences listed, roughly 17% are singletons. The sample consisted of peripheral blood. Receptors originate from an adult woman with stable Graves' hyperthyroidism.

CDR3 in amino acids: CASSIVRASTGELFF. The CDR3 region has the DNA TGTGCCAGTAGTATCGTCAGGGCGAGCACCGGGGAGCTGTTTTTT. The rearrangement joins TRBV19 to TRBJ2-2; tentative D call: TRBD1 (5 bases). V shed 3 bases and J shed 4 bases, with 12 bases lying between them. Germline V gene lookup returns CDR1 LNHDA and CDR2 SQIVND (reference sequence). There are 15 residues in the CDR3.

The genes are TRBV27 and TRBJ1-2; no clear D gene. Trimming took off 4 bases at V and 4 bases at J, with 10 bases between the two ends. CDR1 MNHEY and CDR2 SMNVEV come from the germline V gene (reference sequence). The CDR3 spans 13 residues. The CDR3 bases are TGTGCCAGCAGTTCTTCCACCTTCTATGGCTACACCTTC. Protein product: CASSSSTFYGYTF.

This chain uses TRBV28 with TRBJ1-2; 8 positions agree with TRBD1. The CDR3 has 16 amino acids. Trimming cost V 4 bases and J 3 bases; bases outside gene matches: 10. Per germline, CDR1 MDHEN and CDR2 SYDVKM. CDR3 loop: CASSSANRGFYYGYTF. As DNA, the CDR3 is TGTGCCAGCAGTTCCGCAAACAGGGGGTTTTACTATGGCTACACCTTC.

This clonotype was recorded at least ten times. The chain has TRBV20-1 and TRBJ2-5; D gene ambiguous. The length of the CDR3 is 12 residues. Per germline, CDR1 DFQATT and CDR2 SNEGSKA (reference sequence). Between the trimmed V and J ends, which lost 0 bases and 5 bases, there was a span of 7 bases. CDR3 amino acids: CSARDLGETQYF. CDR3 in DNA: TGCAGTGCTAGAGATCTGGGGGAGACCCAGTACTTC.

A few counts support this clonotype. The chain carries TRBV5-5 and TRBJ2-7; perhaps TRBD1 as D (7 bases). Germline lookup yields CDR1 SGHKS and CDR2 YYEKEE (reference sequence). V gave up 5 bases and J gave up 3 bases, with 15 bases separating them. There are 14 residues in the CDR3. The chain's CDR3 is CASRPTGTFYEQYF. The CDR3 nucleotides read TGTGCCAGCAGACCGACAGGGACTTTCTACGAGCAGTACTTC.

This clonotype was observed many times. This chain joins TRBV12-3 or TRBV12-4 and TRBJ2-7, with TRBD1 matching 8 bases. J gave up 3 bases and V 1 base, and 8 bases lay outside the gene matches. This CDR3 is built from 16 residues. CDR3 region: CASSLVGGTGFYEQYF. The CDR3 DNA follows: TGTGCCAGCAGTTTAGTCGGTGGGACAGGTTTCTACGAGCAGTACTTC.

This clonotype was recorded many times. The rearrangement links TRBV6-2 or TRBV6-3 to TRBJ1-5, with D maybe TRBD1 (5 bases). This CDR3 is built from 16 residues. Trimming left V 5 bases short and J 2 bases short, with 16 bases between. Germline lookup yields CDR1 MNHEY and CDR2 SVGEGT. CDR3 loop: CASSPGRTSGNQPQHF. The CDR3 DNA follows: TGTGCCAGCAGTCCGGGACGGACCTCAGGCAATCAGCCCCAGCATTTT.

This clonotype came up many times. This sequence joins TRBV6-1 and TRBJ1-2; 9 bases match TRBD1. CDR3 length: 15 amino acids. V shed 2 bases, J shed 8 bases, and the junction held 9 bases outside the gene matches. Germline values: CDR1 MNHNS, CDR2 SASEGT. The CDR3 protein is CASSEIRDRVFGYTF. DNA for the CDR3: TGTGCCAGCAGTGAAATCCGGGACAGGGTCTTCGGCTACACCTTC.

The V gene is TRBV6-5, the J gene TRBJ2-7, with TRBD1 matching over 10 bases. From germline, CDR1 is MNHEY and CDR2 SVGAGI. With 0 bases clipped from V and 3 bases from J, the junction kept 8 bases outside the gene matches. This CDR3 is 17 amino acids long. The CDR3 here is CASSYSILGQGVYEQYF. The CDR3 region has the DNA TGTGCCAGCAGTTACTCGATTCTTGGACAGGGGGTCTACGAGCAGTACTTC.

The V call is TRBV27, the J call TRBJ2-6; the D is unclear. Germline CDR1 is MNHEY and CDR2 is SMNVEV (reference sequence). The V gene lost 3 bases and the J gene lost 3 bases, with 12 bases spanning the gap. The CDR3 runs to 16 residues. CDR3: CASSFGLYGGANVLTF. DNA of the CDR3: TGTGCCAGCAGTTTTGGGTTATATGGTGGGGCCAACGTCCTGACTTTC.

V is TRBV11-1 and J is TRBJ2-7; 12 bases are shared with TRBD2. CDR1 is SGHAT and CDR2 is FQDESV in the germline V gene (reference sequence). This CDR3 spans 16 amino acids. With 1 base clipped from V and 5 bases from J, the junction kept 6 bases outside the gene matches. The CDR3 region is CASSLGGTSGWHEQYF. In nucleotides, the CDR3 is TGTGCCAGCAGCTTAGGCGGGACTAGCGGGTGGCACGAGCAGTACTTC.

This clonotype was found many times. The rearrangement links TRBV29-1 to TRBJ2-5, with 7 bases fitting TRBD1. Unmatched junction bases numbered 6, after V lost 4 bases and J lost 4 bases. Germline values: CDR1 SQVTM, CDR2 ANQGSEA. The CDR3 has 13 amino acids. The CDR3 loop is CSVGQGVRETQYF. Written as DNA, the CDR3 is TGCAGCGTTGGACAGGGAGTACGAGAGACCCAGTACTTC. Full variable domain (remainder filled in from reference TRBV29-1 and TRBJ2-5): SAVISQKPSRDICQRGTSLTIQCQVDSQVTMMFWYRQQPGQSLTLIATANQGSEATYESGFVIDKFPISRPNLTFSTLTVSNMSPEDSSIYLCSVGQGVRETQYFGPGTRLLVL.

This clonotype was detected ten times or more. The CDR3 loop is CASSLDAGRQALFF. CDR3 in DNA: TGCGCCAGCAGCTTGGATGCGGGACGTCAGGCGCTGTTTTTT. The V call is TRBV5-1, the J call TRBJ2-2; D may be TRBD2 (6 bases). The CDR3 runs 14 residues. Germline CDR1 and CDR2: SGHRS and YFSETQ. V was shortened by 0 bases and J by 13 bases, with 16 bases between the two germline ends.

This clonotype has ten or more counts. The J gene is TRBJ2-5, the V gene TRBV27; D might be TRBD1 or TRBD2, each matching 7 bases. Trimming stripped 6 bases from V and 5 bases from J, with 19 bases between. The CDR3 is 15 amino acids. Germline V gene lookup returns CDR1 MNHEY and CDR2 SMNVEV (reference sequence). CDR3 amino acids: CASSLRRQGGETQYF. Written as DNA, the CDR3 is TGTGCCAGCAGCCTCCGAAGGCAGGGGGGGGAGACCCAGTACTTC.

This clonotype was observed at least ten times. J is TRBJ2-6 and V is TRBV6-5; D may correspond to TRBD1 or TRBD2 (5 bases each). V was pared by 6 bases and J by 0 bases, with 21 bases between. The CDR3 has 19 residues. Germline V gene lookup returns CDR1 MNHEY and CDR2 SVGAGI. The CDR3 region is CASSPPSGQTGSGANVLTF. The CDR3 DNA reads TGTGCCAGCAGCCCCCCATCGGGGCAGACTGGCTCTGGGGCCAACGTCCTGACTTTC.

The sample holds many counts of this clonotype. Here the CDR3 reads CASSILAAPSEQYF. CDR3 sequence (DNA): TGTGCCAGTAGTATACTAGCGGCACCCAGCGAGCAGTACTTC. V usage is TRBV19 and J usage is TRBJ2-7; 7 positions match TRBD2. Trimming took 2 bases from V and 6 from J; bases not matched to a gene: 7. The CDR3 contains 14 residues. CDR1 and CDR2 (germline): LNHDA, SQIVND (reference sequence).

The sample holds many counts of this clonotype. The chain uses TRBV12-3 or TRBV12-4 and TRBJ1-5; D remains ambiguous. The length of the CDR3 is 15 residues. V was cut by 1 base and J by 2 bases, with 9 bases left in between. The CDR3 spells CASSLGDWGNQPQHF. DNA of the CDR3: TGTGCCAGCAGTTTAGGAGATTGGGGCAATCAGCCCCAGCATTTT.

This clonotype has ten or more counts. The genes are TRBV7-9 and TRBJ2-7, with a weak D call TRBD1 (5 bases). In germline, CDR1 is SEHNR, CDR2 FQNEAQ (reference sequence). V was pared by 1 base and J by 1 base, with 17 bases between. The CDR3 has 17 residues. CDR3 residues: CASSLGGWGASSYEQYF. The CDR3 region has the DNA TGTGCCAGCAGCTTAGGGGGCTGGGGTGCGAGTTCCTACGAGCAGTACTTC.

The chain couples TRBV6-1 to TRBJ1-5; D is unclear. Germline V lookup: CDR1 MNHNS, CDR2 SASEGT. CDR3 length: 12 residues. V was cut by 7 bases and J by 0 bases, with 4 bases left in between. The CDR3 here is CASMDSNQPQHF. In DNA form, the CDR3 reads TGTGCCAGCATGGATAGCAATCAGCCCCAGCATTTT.

The rearrangement links TRBV12-3 or TRBV12-4 to TRBJ2-5; 7 nucleotides align to TRBD1. V was clipped by 4 bases and J by 3 bases; unmatched bases: 8. The CDR3 has 15 amino acids. The CDR3 is CASSYTGTAKETQYF. The CDR3 DNA reads as TGTGCCAGCAGTTACACCGGGACAGCCAAAGAGACCCAGTACTTC.

This clonotype came up many times. The chain is built from TRBV20-1 and TRBJ2-5; 13 nucleotides line up with TRBD2. This CDR3 has 15 amino acids. Germline V gene data show CDR1 as DFQATT and CDR2 as SNEGSKA (reference sequence). Trimming cost V 5 bases and J 2 bases; bases outside gene matches: 5. The CDR3 nucleotides are TGCAGTGCTTATGGGGGACTAGCGGGACAAGAGACCCAGTACTTC. The encoded protein is CSAYGGLAGQETQYF.

The V and J genes are TRBV12-3 or TRBV12-4 and TRBJ2-5; 9 bases match TRBD2. CDR3 length: 15 residues. Trimming cost V 6 bases and J 3 bases; bases outside gene matches: 8. This CDR3 is CASRPRGGLKETQYF. The CDR3 nucleotides read TGTGCCAGCAGACCGCGGGGGGGCCTTAAAGAGACCCAGTACTTC.